The clone carrying this T cell receptor beta chain was counted many times. Its target is not known. This sample stems from a study of T cells in Graves' hyperthyroidism and ophthalmopathy. Study results and caveats: Most thyroid clonotypes that were expanded above 0.001 also turned up in blood.

The study enrolled patients aged 18 to 65 with newly diagnosed hyperthyroidism of under 2 months' duration. Thyroid ultrasound and orbital computed tomography, with clinical symptoms and serum thyroxine and TRAb, informed diagnoses. The CDR3 length is 14 residues. Trimming cost V 4 bases and J 8 bases, with 20 bases left between them. Germline CDR1 GTSNPN, CDR2 SVGIG (reference sequence). Amplification of TCR beta CDR3 regions used RNA as the template. Carried out on the TCR CDR3, a first-round RT-PCR used the HTBI primer set. Using its own MiXCR run on the multiplex PCR reads, TCRdb lists one record per CDR3 protein. The data show hundreds of thousands of distinct CDR3 sequences, with around 15% seen just once and approximately 3.8% held by the top ten.

The sequence was collected from a woman between 25 and 40 years old with Graves' hyperthyroidism. The V and J genes are TRBV30 and TRBJ1-1, with D possibly being TRBD1 (6 bases). Material: blood. CDR3 sequence: CAWKNWTAPMEAFF. CDR3 nucleotides: TGTGCCTGGAAAAATTGGACAGCGCCAATGGAAGCTTTCTTT. Full variable domain (outside the CDR3, taken from reference TRBV30 and TRBJ1-1): SQTIHQWPATLVQPVGSPLSLECTVEGTSNPNLYWYRQAAGRGLQLLFYSVGIGQISSEVPQNLSASRPQDRQFILSSKKLLLSDSGFYLCAWKNWTAPMEAFFGQGTRLTVV.